These T cell receptor beta chains were read from a single sample in a study of OX40 agonist ivuxolimab in advanced cancers. TCRdb keeps only in-frame clones here, not all; method: immunoSEQ multiplex PCR. The table lists more than 60,000 clones, around nine tenths of them singletons. The sample here was CD4+ or CD8+ T cells sorted from blood, taken in a trial of the OX40 agonist ivuxolimab. All receptors come from an adult with an advanced solid tumor such as melanoma, head and neck, liver or kidney cancer. Both conserved end residues are part of each CDR3. A D gene is named only where the DNA matches it firmly. Not every row has a clone size; where given, it reads once, few, many or a size class.

v_call	d_call	clone_size	j_call	cdr3_nt	cdr3_aa
TRBV29-1	NA	NA	TRBJ2-5	TGCAGCGCTGGCTTCGCGACTAAAGAGACCCAGTACTTC	CSAGFATKETQYF
TRBV7-9	NA	NA	TRBJ2-1	TGTGCCAGCAGCTTGACCGGGACACTCAATGAGCAGTTCTTC	CASSLTGTLNEQFF
TRBV4-1	TRBD2	once	TRBJ2-7	TGCGCCAGCAGCCAACCGACTAGCGGGAGAAACGAGCAGTACTTC	CASSQPTSGRNEQYF
TRBV10-3	NA	NA	TRBJ2-7	TGTGCCATCAGCGATAATGGACGGGACACCTCCTACGAGCAGTACTTC	CAISDNGRDTSYEQYF
TRBV9	NA	NA	TRBJ2-5	TGTGCCAGCAGCCTTGAGTCGACAGGAAGCCTGGCGACCCAGTACTTC	CASSLESTGSLATQYF
TRBV19	NA	NA	TRBJ2-7	TGTGCCACCCGCAGAGGGGCAGGGTTAGGCTACGAGCAGTACTTC	CATRRGAGLGYEQYF
TRBV28	TRBD2	once	TRBJ2-3	TGTGCCAGCAGTTTAGGATCGACTAGCAGCGGTACGCAGTATTTT	CASSLGSTSSGTQYF
TRBV28	TRBD2	NA	TRBJ2-3	TGTGCCAGCAGTTTATTGGGACTAGCGGCAGATACGCAGTATTTT	CASSLLGLAADTQYF
TRBV18	TRBD1	few	TRBJ1-5	TGTGCCAGCTCACCACTCACAGGGGGTGACCAGCCCCAGCATTTT	CASSPLTGGDQPQHF
TRBV18	NA	NA	TRBJ2-1	TGTGCCAGCTCACCACAGAGGAGCTCCTACAATGAGCAGTTCTTC	CASSPQRSSYNEQFF
TRBV7-9	TRBD2	NA	TRBJ2-1	TGTGCCAGCAGCAGGACTAGCGGGAGGGTACTTTCCTACAATGAGCAGTTCTTC	CASSRTSGRVLSYNEQFF
TRBV27	NA	NA	TRBJ2-1	TGTGCCAGCAGTCCATCCCGACTTAGGAGCTCCTACAATGAGCAGTTCTTC	CASSPSRLRSSYNEQFF
TRBV11-3	TRBD2	NA	TRBJ2-1	TGTGCCAGCAGGACTAGCGCATACAATGAGCAGTTCTTC	CASRTSAYNEQFF
TRBV5-1	NA	NA	TRBJ1-2	TGCGCCAGCAGCTTGCTACGGGACTATGGCTACACCTTC	CASSLLRDYGYTF
TRBV7-9	NA	NA	TRBJ1-3	TGTGCCAGCAGCTTCAGGCGAAACTCTGGAAACACCATATATTTT	CASSFRRNSGNTIYF
TRBV5-1	NA	once	TRBJ2-7	TGCGCCAGCAGCTTGGACGGGGTGGGGGAGCAGTACTTC	CASSLDGVGEQYF
TRBV19	TRBD2	NA	TRBJ2-1	TGTGCCAGTAGTAGGCTAGCGGGAGGGAGTATCTCAAATGAGCAGTTCTTC	CASSRLAGGSISNEQFF
TRBV10-2	NA	NA	TRBJ2-1	TGCGCCAGCAGTGCCAGCGGGTTCAGCAATGAGCAGTTCTTC	CASSASGFSNEQFF
TRBV11-2	TRBD2	NA	TRBJ2-1	TGTGCCAGCAGCACAGATCTGACTAGCGGGACCTTCGAGCAGTTCTTC	CASSTDLTSGTFEQFF
TRBV21-1	NA	NA	TRBJ2-1	TGTGCCAGCAGCCGTATAGGCTCGGTCTGGTACAATGAGCAGTTCTTC	CASSRIGSVWYNEQFF
TRBV29-1	NA	NA	TRBJ2-1	TGCAGCTTCCTCCGACCGCTAGCAAATGAGCAGTTCTTC	CSFLRPLANEQFF
TRBV6-5	TRBD2	NA	TRBJ2-1	TGTGCCAGCAGCTCCAGTAGCGGGAGGGCCCGGGAGCAGTTCTTC	CASSSSSGRAREQFF
TRBV29-1	NA	NA	TRBJ2-3	TGCAGCGTTACTACAGGGGGGGGCACAGATACGCAGTATTTT	CSVTTGGGTDTQYF
TRBV5-8	NA	NA	TRBJ2-7	TGTGCCAGCAGCAGCCCCTGGGGCAGAGGGAGACCCTACGAGCAGTACTTC	CASSSPWGRGRPYEQYF
TRBV18	NA	NA	TRBJ2-6	TGTGCCAGCTCACCGATGAGCTCTGGGGCCAACGTCCTGACTTTC	CASSPMSSGANVLTF
TRBV5-1	NA	NA	TRBJ2-5	TGCGCCAGCAGCTTCGGTGCCCCAGAGACCCAGTACTTC	CASSFGAPETQYF
TRBV7-6	NA	NA	TRBJ1-4	TGTGCCAGCAGCTTAGCGGACGGTGAAAAACTGTTTTTT	CASSLADGEKLFF
TRBV19	NA	NA	TRBJ2-3	TGTGCCAGCGGAGGCGGCCGGAGGGCACATACGCAGTATTTT	CASGGGRRAHTQYF
TRBV6-1	NA	once	TRBJ1-1	TGTGCCAGCAGCGATAGCGTAGGGGGGAAAGCTTTCTTT	CASSDSVGGKAFF
TRBV10-3	NA	NA	TRBJ1-2	TGTGCCATCAGTGTACAAGGGGACTATGGCTACACCTTC	CAISVQGDYGYTF
TRBV19	TRBD1	NA	TRBJ1-5	TGTGCCAGTAGTATAACCAGGGAAGGGGGCCAGCCCCAGCATTTT	CASSITREGGQPQHF